Shown below are 8 T cell receptor beta chains from a single sample sequenced in a study of vaccination and CD4 T cells after COVID-19. Treatment: approximately 9-day PBMC culture with coronavirus spike peptide pools or control peptides (ViraFEST assay). An Oncomine TCR Beta short-read assay was used to sequence the DNA from cultured CD4+ T cells. TCRdb processed the PCR reads anew with MiXCR; each CDR3 protein has one entry. The repertoire holds more than 15,000 distinct CDR3 sequences, with about 43% as singletons. These receptors' targets are unknown. Sequencing input: CD4+ T cells from blood, cultured in vitro. Receptors were obtained from a human donor who had recovered from COVID-19.

A few counts support this clonotype. The J gene is TRBJ1-6, the V gene TRBV7-2, with a possible D match to TRBD1 (6 bases). The V gene's germline CDR1 is SGHTA and CDR2 FQGNSA. CDR3 length equals 14 residues. Trimming removed 1 base from V and 13 bases from J, with 14 bases in between. The CDR3 loop reads CASSLDGSGAPLHF. CDR3 DNA sequence: TGTGCCAGCAGCTTAGACGGCTCGGGGGCCCCCCTCCACTTT.

V usage is TRBV12-3 or TRBV12-4 and J usage is TRBJ1-4; possibly TRBD1 for D (6 bases). Deletions cut 4 bases from V and 2 bases from J, with 8 bases between. The CDR3 loop spans 14 amino acids. The CDR3 sequence is CASSYRVTNEKLFF. In DNA, the CDR3 is TGTGCCAGCAGTTACAGGGTGACTAATGAAAAACTGTTTTTT.

V usage is TRBV2 and J usage is TRBJ1-5; D uncertain. The CDR3 is made up of 13 amino acids. Germline V gene lookup returns CDR1 SNHLY and CDR2 FYNNEI. Trimming cost V 4 bases and J 0 bases, with 4 bases left between them. The CDR3 spells CASSVVSNQPQHF. CDR3 sequence (DNA): TGTGCCAGCAGTGTAGTTAGCAATCAGCCCCAGCATTTT.

This chain links TRBV19 with TRBJ2-1; weak D call: TRBD2 (5 bases). Germline V gene data show CDR1 as LNHDA and CDR2 as SQIVND (reference sequence). With 8 bases removed from V and 4 bases from J, the gap between germline ends came to 21 bases. The CDR3 sequence is 16 residues long. CDR3 nucleotide sequence: TGTGCCAGTCGTCGGATGGGAGCGTTAGGATACAATGAGCAGTTCTTC. Translating gives CASRRMGALGYNEQFF.

The J gene is TRBJ1-4, the V gene TRBV20-1; D is possibly TRBD1 (6 bases). The V gene's germline CDR1 is DFQATT and CDR2 SNEGSKA (reference sequence). The CDR3 spans 13 residues. Here the CDR3 reads CSAWGPSNEKLFF. CDR3 DNA sequence: TGCAGCGCCTGGGGGCCGTCTAATGAAAAACTGTTTTTT.

Only a few counts were recorded for this clonotype. V is TRBV6-5 and J is TRBJ2-7, with 8 nucleotides matching TRBD2. V was clipped by 2 bases and J by 3 bases; unmatched bases: 6. The CDR3 sequence is 15 residues long. The germline V gene has CDR1 MNHEY and CDR2 SVGAGI. The CDR3 region has the DNA TGTGCCAGCAGTTACCCGGGAGGGGAGGGCTACGAGCAGTACTTC. Translating it yields CASSYPGGEGYEQYF.

This rearrangement joins TRBV7-9 to TRBJ1-6, with 9 bases lining up with TRBD1. V shed 5 bases and J 10 bases; nucleotides not matched to a gene: 15. Germline V gene data show CDR1 as SEHNR and CDR2 as FQNEAQ (reference sequence). This CDR3 contains 17 residues. The CDR3 DNA reads as TGTGCCAGCAGCCCGGGGACAGGGAGGGATGCTAAGTCACCCCTCCACTTT. It translates to CASSPGTGRDAKSPLHF.

The chain recombines TRBV18 with TRBJ2-1; D not certain. The V gene lost 6 bases and the J gene lost 5 bases, with 11 bases spanning the gap. From germline, CDR1 is KGHSH and CDR2 LQKENI. The CDR3 consists of 13 residues. CDR3 sequence reads: CASSTTANNEQFF. DNA for the CDR3: TGTGCCAGCTCTACCACAGCAAACAATGAGCAGTTCTTC.